Listed here are 32 T cell receptor beta chains from one sample, sequenced in a study of siplizumab effects on memory and regulatory T cells. The protocol was immunoSEQ multiplex PCR, while the TCRdb copy is restricted to in-frame clones and leaves out a portion. The repertoire has about 100,000 clones, 91% of them found once; the top ten carry under 0.15%. Sequencing was done on a sample of CD4+ T cells sorted from blood. The receptor source for this set is a human donor in good health.

This clone was seen a single time. This chain connects TRBV5-1 to TRBJ1-1; D is undetermined. The V gene's germline CDR1 is SGHRS and CDR2 YFSETQ. V dropped 0 bases and J dropped 1 base, with 7 bases sitting between them. There are 14 residues in the CDR3. CDR3 loop: CASSLETRNTEAFF. CDR3 DNA sequence: TGCGCCAGCAGCTTGGAAACCAGGAACACTGAAGCTTTCTTT.

CDR3: CASTWTGGASEAFF. The CDR3 DNA is TGTGCCAGCACCTGGACAGGGGGCGCTTCTGAAGCTTTCTTT. The genes are TRBV6-5 and TRBJ1-1; 11 bases map to TRBD1. The CDR3 sequence is 14 residues long. V was pared by 7 bases and J by 6 bases, with 7 bases of the junction left unmatched. Germline CDR1 is MNHEY and CDR2 is SVGAGI.

The chain recombines TRBV11-3 with TRBJ1-1, with unresolved D. This CDR3 region has 13 residues. Germline CDR1 is SGHNT and CDR2 is YENEEA. V shed 0 bases and J shed 0 bases, with 2 bases lying between them. CDR3 bases: TGTGCCAGCAGCTTAGACCTGAACACTGAAGCTTTCTTT. Its protein product is CASSLDLNTEAFF. Filled out from reference TRBV11-3 and TRBJ1-1, the complete variable domain reads EAGVVQSPRYKIIEKKQPVAFWCNPISGHNTLYWYLQNLGQGPELLIRYENEEAVDDSQLPKDRFSAERLKGVDSTLKIQPAELGDSAVYLCASSLDLNTEAFFGQGTRLTVV.

CDR3 amino acids: CASSAETGPGAGELFF. The CDR3 DNA reads as TGTGCCAGCAGCGCGGAAACAGGGCCCGGCGCGGGGGAGCTGTTTTTT. The V gene is TRBV9, the J gene TRBJ2-2; D may be TRBD1 (6 bases). Trimming took off 3 bases at V and 8 bases at J, with 20 bases between the two ends. CDR3 length: 16 residues. From germline, CDR1 is SGDLS and CDR2 YYNGEE.

This chain links TRBV14 with TRBJ1-4; D is unclear. Germline CDR1 and CDR2: SGHDN and FVKESK. The CDR3 is 15 amino acids. With 0 bases removed from V and 0 bases from J, the gap between germline ends came to 5 bases. CDR3 protein: CASSQDWSTNEKLFF. The DNA of the CDR3 is TGTGCCAGCAGCCAAGATTGGTCAACTAATGAAAAACTGTTTTTT.

The V and J genes are TRBV19 and TRBJ2-5; D may be TRBD1 or TRBD2 (7 bases each). Germline CDR1 reads LNHDA; CDR2 reads SQIVND (reference sequence). Trimming stripped 5 bases from V and 4 bases from J, with 20 bases between. This CDR3 has 16 residues. The CDR3 DNA reads TGTGCCAGTAGTCCCCCTATTCAGGGGGGGGGAGAGACCCAGTACTTC. Translating gives CASSPPIQGGGETQYF.

The genes are TRBV28 and TRBJ2-6, with 7 bases fitting TRBD2. The CDR3 runs 16 residues. Trimming took 11 bases from V and 2 from J; bases not matched to a gene: 12. Germline-derived CDR1 and CDR2 are MDHEN and SYDVKM. The CDR3 loop reads CAGRGRDSAGANVLTF. In nucleotides, the CDR3 is TGTGCCGGGAGGGGCAGGGACTCTGCTGGGGCCAACGTCCTGACTTTC.

This clone showed up just a few times. The gene calls are TRBV12-5 and TRBJ1-5, with 9 bases lining up with TRBD1. This CDR3 is 17 amino acids long. Unmatched junction bases numbered 9, after V lost 4 bases and J lost 2 bases. Germline CDR1 and CDR2: LGHNT and FRNRAP. This CDR3 reads CASGSGVQGAGNQPQHF. The CDR3 DNA reads as TGTGCTAGTGGTTCGGGGGTACAGGGGGCCGGCAATCAGCCCCAGCATTTT. Together with reference TRBV12-5 and TRBJ1-5, the CDR3 gives the full variable domain: DARVTQTPRHKVTEMGQEVTMRCQPILGHNTVFWYRQTMMQGLELLAYFRNRAPLDDSGMPKDRFSAEMPDATLATLKIQPSEPRDSAVYFCASGSGVQGAGNQPQHFGDGTRLSIL.

The V and J genes are TRBV7-2 and TRBJ1-2; 8 bases map to TRBD1. Germline assignment: CDR1 SGHTA and CDR2 FQGNSA. Losses at the gene ends were 4 bases for V and 6 bases for J; bases not matched to a gene: 4. This CDR3 has 13 amino acids. CDR3 residues: CASSSGGWDGYTF. Written as DNA, the CDR3 is TGTGCCAGCAGCTCAGGGGGCTGGGATGGCTACACCTTC.

This clone appeared a single time. The CDR3 DNA is TGTGCCAGCAGCTTACTGGGGTTTGCTACCGAAAAACTGTTTTTT. The encoded protein is CASSLLGFATEKLFF. This rearrangement joins TRBV7-2 to TRBJ1-4, with D hard to call. Germline assignment: CDR1 SGHTA and CDR2 FQGNSA. V was cut by 2 bases and J by 8 bases, with 15 bases left in between. This CDR3 region has 15 residues.

This clone was counted once. This chain links TRBV23-1 with TRBJ2-2, with D uncertain. TRBV23-1 is flagged as an ORF with uncertain function. The V and J ends lost 1 base and 8 bases respectively, with 11 bases between them. The CDR3 runs to 14 residues. CDR3 protein: CASSQWAPSGELFF. The CDR3, as DNA: TGCGCCAGCAGTCAATGGGCACCCTCGGGGGAGCTGTTTTTT.

The chain carries TRBV9 and TRBJ1-2; weak D call: TRBD1 (5 bases). This CDR3 spans 15 amino acids. The ends were cut back, 0 bases at V and 6 bases at J, with 15 bases in the middle. Per germline, CDR1 SGDLS and CDR2 YYNGEE. CDR3 region: CASSVASGGVDGYTF. CDR3 nucleotide sequence: TGTGCCAGCAGCGTAGCTAGCGGAGGGGTTGATGGCTACACCTTC.

V and J are TRBV2 and TRBJ1-2; 9 positions agree with TRBD1. CDR1 is SNHLY, CDR2 FYNNEI, per germline. CDR3 length: 13 residues. The J segment lost 6 bases and the V segment lost 7 bases, leaving 6 bases of the junction unmatched. Here the CDR3 DNA reads TGTGCCAGCACAGGGACAGGGAGAAATGGCTACACCTTC. Amino acids: CASTGTGRNGYTF. Full variable domain (rest looked up from reference TRBV2 and TRBJ1-2): EPEVTQTPSHQVTQMGQEVILRCVPISNHLYFYWYRQILGQKVEFLVSFYNNEISEKSEIFDDQFSVERPDGSNFTLKIRSTKLEDSAMYFCASTGTGRNGYTFGSGTRLTVV.

The chain joins TRBV12-5 to TRBJ2-5; TRBD1 matches at 8 bases. V dropped 0 bases and J dropped 2; count of bases not matched to a gene: 14. Germline lookup yields CDR1 LGHNT and CDR2 FRNRAP. CDR3 length: 19 residues. As DNA, the CDR3 is TGTGCTAGTGGTTTGGTACATGTCCAGGGGGCGGATTGGCAAGAGACCCAGTACTTC. This gives the protein CASGLVHVQGADWQETQYF.

The rearrangement uses TRBV5-6 and TRBJ2-7; D is unclear. This CDR3 spans 16 amino acids. Germline values: CDR1 SGHDT, CDR2 YYEEEE. Trimming removed 5 bases at V and 0 bases at J, with 18 bases between. As DNA, the CDR3 is TGTGCCAGCAGAAGGGATGCATCGCGGCTCTCCTACGAGCAGTACTTC. As protein: CASRRDASRLSYEQYF.

J is TRBJ2-1 and V is TRBV27, with TRBD2 matching over 10 bases. V lost 5 bases, J lost 7 bases, and 8 bases stayed unmatched. CDR1 MNHEY and CDR2 SMNVEV come from the germline V gene (reference sequence). CDR3 length equals 15 residues. The CDR3 spells CASSPWGAGGNEQFF. The CDR3, as DNA: TGTGCCAGCAGTCCTTGGGGAGCGGGGGGGAATGAGCAGTTCTTC.

The gene calls are TRBV28 and TRBJ1-5; D gene unclear. Looked up from germline, CDR1 is MDHEN and CDR2 is SYDVKM. V lost 5 bases and J lost 2, with 13 bases in between. The CDR3 runs to 15 residues. CDR3 sequence: CASSDSDPGNQPQHF. CDR3 in DNA: TGTGCCAGCAGTGATTCAGACCCCGGCAATCAGCCCCAGCATTTT.

This chain joins TRBV10-3 and TRBJ1-3; 9 bases align to TRBD1. Germline V gene data show CDR1 as ENHRY and CDR2 as SYGVKD. V lost 10 bases, J lost 0 bases, and 10 bases stayed unmatched. This CDR3 contains 16 residues. The chain's CDR3 is CATRDRALVSGNTIYF. The CDR3 DNA sequence: TGTGCCACCCGGGACAGGGCTCTGGTCTCTGGAAACACCATATATTTT.

The V call is TRBV5-1, the J call TRBJ2-7; possible D gene TRBD2, 6 bases. The CDR3 is made up of 13 amino acids. V lost 0 bases to trimming and J lost 6 bases, with 10 bases between them. The germline gives CDR1 SGHRS, CDR2 YFSETQ. The CDR3 DNA is TGCGCCAGCAGCTTGGGGCAGCGGGCCGAGCAGTACTTC. As protein: CASSLGQRAEQYF.

J is TRBJ2-5 and V is TRBV19; TRBD1 matches 9 bases. The CDR3 covers 14 residues. V lost 5 bases to trimming and J lost 5 bases; unmatched junction nucleotides: 6. CDR1 LNHDA and CDR2 SQIVND come from the germline V gene (reference sequence). Here the CDR3 DNA reads TGTGCCAGTAGTGGGGACAGGGCGACGGAGACCCAGTACTTC. Protein: CASSGDRATETQYF.

In DNA form, the CDR3 reads TGTGCCAGCAGCACGGGAGGGACTTCATACAATGAGCAGTTCTTC. It codes for CASSTGGTSYNEQFF. This chain joins TRBV11-3 and TRBJ2-1; 8 positions agree with TRBD2. CDR1 is SGHNT and CDR2 is YENEEA in the germline V gene. After removal of 5 bases from V and 4 bases from J, the junction contained 7 bases not matched to a gene. This CDR3 region has 15 residues.

The V gene is TRBV2, the J gene TRBJ1-2; no definite D call. The CDR3 has 15 amino acids. Per germline, CDR1 SNHLY and CDR2 FYNNEI. Trimming left V 2 bases short and J 8 bases short, with 18 bases between. The CDR3 reads CASSEYSMAVGGYTF. CDR3 DNA sequence: TGTGCCAGCAGTGAATATAGTATGGCCGTTGGCGGCTACACCTTC.

CDR3 protein: CASSPSSYEQYF. CDR3 coding DNA: TGTGCCAGCAGCCCTAGCTCCTACGAGCAGTACTTC. V usage is TRBV7-2 and J usage is TRBJ2-7; D is ambiguous. In germline, CDR1 is SGHTA, CDR2 FQGNSA. CDR3 size: 12 residues. V was cut by 5 bases and J by 0 bases, with 5 bases left in between.

The gene calls are TRBV7-3 and TRBJ2-2, with 9 nucleotides matching TRBD1. Looked up from germline, CDR1 is SGHTA and CDR2 is FQGTGA. With V trimmed by 5 bases and J by 7 bases, 5 bases remained unmatched. There are 14 residues in the CDR3. DNA for the CDR3: TGTGCCAGCAGCCAACAGGGGGCTGGCGGGGAGCTGTTTTTT. Encoded protein: CASSQQGAGGELFF.

This clone was seen a single time. This chain links TRBV10-3 with TRBJ2-7, with D tentatively TRBD1 or TRBD2 (5 bases each). In germline, CDR1 is ENHRY, CDR2 SYGVKD. V dropped 4 bases and J dropped 7 bases, with 17 bases sitting between them. The CDR3 is made up of 14 amino acids. The CDR3 nucleotides are TGTGCCATCAGTGCCGTGGTAGGGACGAGGGAGCAGTACTTC. Translation gives CAISAVVGTREQYF.

This chain links TRBV27 with TRBJ2-7; 7 bases line up with TRBD2. Germline V CDR1 and CDR2: MNHEY, SMNVEV (reference sequence). This CDR3 region has 14 residues. With V trimmed by 3 bases and J by 2 bases, 4 bases remained unmatched. The CDR3 loop is CASSFREGAYEQYF. CDR3 nucleotide sequence: TGTGCCAGCAGTTTTAGGGAGGGCGCCTACGAGCAGTACTTC.

The chain links TRBV7-8 to TRBJ2-7, with 13 bases fitting TRBD2. Trimming at V came to 3 bases and at J to 3 bases, leaving 8 bases not matched to a gene. Germline CDR1 SGHVS, CDR2 FQNEAQ. The CDR3 runs 17 residues. The CDR3 DNA reads as TGTGCCAGCAGCTTGGCACCGGGACTAGCGGGGAGCTACGAGCAGTACTTC. Translation: CASSLAPGLAGSYEQYF.

This chain connects TRBV5-4 to TRBJ2-3; D uncertain. Per germline, CDR1 SGHNT and CDR2 YYREEE (reference sequence). The CDR3 is 14 residues long. V dropped 0 bases and J dropped 3 bases, with 8 bases sitting between them. The CDR3 DNA is TGTGCCAGCAGCTTGGATCCTAGTACAGATACGCAGTATTTT. It yields the protein CASSLDPSTDTQYF.

This chain connects TRBV5-1 to TRBJ2-5, with TRBD2 identical over 10 bases. The J segment lost 5 bases and the V segment lost 0 bases, leaving 7 bases of the junction unmatched. In germline, CDR1 is SGHRS, CDR2 YFSETQ. CDR3 length equals 16 residues. The CDR3: CASSLDSGGPGETQYF. The DNA for the CDR3 is TGCGCCAGCAGCTTGGATAGCGGGGGGCCGGGGGAGACCCAGTACTTC.

This sequence joins TRBV1 and TRBJ2-5; the table gives TRBD2 as D, unverified against the DNA. TRBV1 is a recognized pseudogene. The CDR3 runs to 19 residues. CDR3 DNA sequence: TGCACCAGCAGCCAAGGGTGGGCTAGCGGGGGAGAGTACCAAGAGACCCAGTACTTC. Protein product: CTSSQGWASGGEYQETQYF.

The chain has TRBV18 and TRBJ1-2; TRBD1 aligns across 11 bases. The CDR3 runs 14 residues. The V segment lost 6 bases and the J segment 7 bases; nucleotides outside the gene matches: 7. In germline, CDR1 is KGHSH, CDR2 LQKENI. The CDR3 protein is CASSRTGGESGYTF. CDR3 sequence (DNA): TGTGCCAGCTCCCGGACAGGGGGCGAGAGTGGCTACACCTTC.

V and J are TRBV19 and TRBJ1-5, with D possibly TRBD1 on 5 matching bases. The germline V gene encodes CDR1 LNHDA and CDR2 SQIVND (reference sequence). CDR3 length equals 14 residues. Trimming took off 5 bases at V and 4 bases at J, with 12 bases between the two ends. CDR3 bases: TGTGCCAGTAGTCCCCGACAGTTTAATCAGCCCCAGCATTTT. Translating it yields CASSPRQFNQPQHF.